Here is one TCR beta chain with its context. The sample is drawn from a study of beta chain features in type 1 diabetes. Expressed TCRB transcripts got sequenced, as all isolated RNA was reverse transcribed. The table came from immunoSEQ multiplex PCR; TCRdb's copy has only in-frame clones and leaves some out. In the table there are 900,000 or so clones, around a sixth of which are singletons. The CDR3 is made up of 16 amino acids. Each of the CD4+ naive, central memory, regulatory and stem cell-like memory populations was sorted via CD45RO/CCR7/CD25/CD127/CD95/CD27. The genes are TRBV21-1 and TRBJ1-5. TRBV21-1 has pseudogene status. Sequenced input: naive CD4+ T cells from blood. This TCR was sampled from a young woman in good health. CDR3: CASIGGGQFHNQPQHF. In DNA form, the CDR3 reads TGTGCCAGCATCGGGGGGGGACAGTTTCATAATCAGCCCCAGCATTTT.